Below, 19 T cell receptor beta chains from the same sample are listed, as sequenced in a study of cytomegalovirus exposure and HLA in healthy donors. The primer mix had 60 Vbeta and 13 Jbeta primers. The assay was immunoSEQ multiplex PCR, and TCRdb's table has in-frame clones only and misses some. The sample consists of some 130,000 clones, around 78% of them appearing once. Material: PBMCs. These receptor sequences come from a woman aged 50 to 60 in good health and CMV-seronegative.

The J gene is TRBJ2-7, the V gene TRBV6-5; 12 bases line up with TRBD2. Germline V gene sequence: CDR1 MNHEY, CDR2 SVGAGI. CDR3 length: 16 amino acids. Germline trimming cut 0 bases from V and 4 bases from J; bases unmatched to any gene: 4. The CDR3, as DNA: TGTGCCAGCAGTTACTCGACTAGCGGGAGCGTATACGAGCAGTACTTC. It specifies CASSYSTSGSVYEQYF.

The V and J genes are TRBV28 and TRBJ1-2; 12 bases are a match to TRBD1. The V gene's germline CDR1 is MDHEN and CDR2 SYDVKM. The V and J ends lost 10 bases and 5 bases, in that order; junction bases with no gene match: 14. The CDR3 has 16 amino acids. CDR3 bases: TGTGCCACGTCGTGGGACAGGGGGCGGGGGGGATATGGCTACACCTTC. This gives the protein CATSWDRGRGGYGYTF.

V gene TRBV27 combines with J gene TRBJ1-6; no reliable D call. The length of the CDR3 is 15 residues. Germline-derived CDR1 and CDR2 are MNHEY and SMNVEV (reference sequence). With 2 bases removed from V and 5 bases from J, the gap between germline ends came to 10 bases. The CDR3, as DNA: TGTGCCAGCAGTTTAAACGCAGATCATAATTCACCCCTCCACTTT. This translates into CASSLNADHNSPLHF.

Worth noting for this clone: A read error may produce the germline difference seen at one junction end. The chain carries TRBV27 and TRBJ1-2; possible D gene TRBD1, 5 bases. This CDR3 is built from 15 residues. Per germline, CDR1 MNHEY and CDR2 SMNVEV (reference sequence). CDR3 sequence: CASSLGGGGASGYPF. As DNA, the CDR3 is TGTGCCAGCAGTTTAGGTGGCGGCGGGGCGAGCGGCTACCCCTTC.

This clone was detected only once. The V gene is TRBV4-2, the J gene TRBJ1-1; D unclear. V was cut by 1 base and J by 8 bases, with 23 bases left in between. This CDR3 has 17 amino acids. Germline V CDR1 and CDR2: LGHNA, YNFKEQ. CDR3 in DNA: TGTGCCAGCAGCCAAGTGCCTCCTAACATGTCGGGAGGGGAAGCTTTCTTT. Protein sequence: CASSQVPPNMSGGEAFF.

The chain employs TRBV9 and TRBJ1-1, with D perhaps matching TRBD1 (5 bases). The CDR3 runs to 16 residues. Trimming shortened V by 0 bases and J by 1 base, and 13 bases separated the two germline ends. Germline V gene data show CDR1 as SGDLS and CDR2 as YYNGEE. CDR3 in DNA: TGTGCCAGCAGCGTAGCCCTCGGGGGGGGGAACACTGAAGCTTTCTTT. Amino acid sequence: CASSVALGGGNTEAFF.

J is TRBJ2-1 and V is TRBV27; 11 bases agree with TRBD1. This CDR3 is 15 amino acids long. Per the germline V gene, CDR1 is MNHEY and CDR2 is SMNVEV (reference sequence). V lost 6 bases and J lost 3; bases outside the gene matches: 4. The CDR3 bases are TGTGCCAGCAGGGCCGGGACAGGGGGCTACAATGAGCAGTTCTTC. This gives the protein CASRAGTGGYNEQFF.

The rearrangement uses TRBV2 and TRBJ2-3; 8 bases fit TRBD2. V was pared by 9 bases and J by 6 bases, with 14 bases of the junction left unmatched. Looked up from germline, CDR1 is SNHLY and CDR2 is FYNNEI. CDR3 size: 15 residues. CDR3 sequence: CASQNGDSGTDTQYF. DNA for the CDR3: TGTGCCAGTCAAAACGGAGATAGCGGGACGGATACGCAGTATTTT.

This clone has only one observation. The J gene is TRBJ2-7, the V gene TRBV7-9; TRBD2 aligns across 7 bases. Germline V gives CDR1 SEHNR, CDR2 FQNEAQ (reference sequence). This CDR3 has 15 residues. Germline trimming cut 5 bases from V and 3 bases from J; bases unmatched to any gene: 10. The CDR3 spells CASSPREEGIYEQYF. The DNA of the CDR3 is TGTGCCAGCAGCCCCCGGGAGGAGGGCATCTACGAGCAGTACTTC. Variable domain in full (rest from reference TRBV7-9 and TRBJ2-7): DTGVSQNPRHKITKRGQNVTFRCDPISEHNRLYWYRQTLGQGPEFLTYFQNEAQLEKSRLLSDRFSAERPKGSFSTLEIQRTEQGDSAMYLCASSPREEGIYEQYFGPGTRLTVT.

In this sample, this clone turned up once. V and J are TRBV7-2 and TRBJ2-7; 7 positions match TRBD2. Germline loops: CDR1 SGHTA, CDR2 FQGNSA. After removal of 4 bases from V and 2 bases from J, the junction contained 8 bases not matched to a gene. There are 15 residues in the CDR3. The CDR3 nucleotides read TGTGCCAGCAGCTCGATCGGTGGGGGGGCCTACGAGCAGTACTTC. Its translation is CASSSIGGGAYEQYF.

The rearrangement links TRBV6-5 to TRBJ2-7, with 8 bases identical to TRBD1. Trimming took 8 bases from V and 2 from J; bases not matched to a gene: 5. Germline lookup yields CDR1 MNHEY and CDR2 SVGAGI. CDR3 length: 13 residues. The CDR3 sequence: CASEDRDAYEQYF. CDR3 DNA: TGTGCCAGCGAGGACAGGGACGCCTACGAGCAGTACTTC.

V is TRBV12-5 and J is TRBJ2-2; TRBD1 aligns across 8 bases. The CDR3 has 15 residues. The V and J ends lost 7 bases and 0 bases, in that order; junction bases with no gene match: 4. CDR1 and CDR2 from the germline V gene are LGHNT and FRNRAP. The DNA for the CDR3 is TGTGCTAGTGCCACGGGACAGGCGAACACCGGGGAGCTGTTTTTT. It encodes CASATGQANTGELFF.

A remark on this clone: A junction boundary mismatches the germline segment, possibly from a read error. The chain recombines TRBV7-9 with TRBJ1-1; the match to TRBD1 covers 7 bases. CDR3 size: 17 residues. CDR1 is SEHNR and CDR2 is FQNEAQ in the germline V gene (reference sequence). CDR3 sequence (DNA): TGTTCCAGCAGCTACCAACAGGGGAAACCCATGAACACTGAAGCTTTCTTT. Its protein is CSSSYQQGKPMNTEAFF.

This clone was counted only a few times. The gene calls are TRBV4-2 and TRBJ1-1; D remains ambiguous. Trimming shortened V by 0 bases and J by 5 bases, and 13 bases separated the two germline ends. This CDR3 comprises 15 residues. Germline V gene lookup returns CDR1 LGHNA and CDR2 YNFKEQ. The CDR3 nucleotides are TGTGCCAGCAGCCAAGAAAGCGCGGGGAGGACTGAAGCTTTCTTT. Protein: CASSQESAGRTEAFF.

The J gene is TRBJ1-1, the V gene TRBV6-5; D gene uncertain. The V and J ends lost 5 bases and 4 bases respectively, with 11 bases between them. In germline, CDR1 is MNHEY, CDR2 SVGAGI. The CDR3 covers 13 residues. The CDR3 is CASSPLAGTEAFF. CDR3 DNA sequence: TGTGCCAGCAGTCCCCTCGCGGGCACTGAAGCTTTCTTT.

The rearrangement links TRBV2 to TRBJ1-2; D gene uncertain. V lost 4 bases to trimming and J lost 5 bases, with 11 bases between them. The CDR3 loop spans 13 amino acids. From germline, CDR1 is SNHLY and CDR2 FYNNEI. This chain's CDR3 is CASSGTAKYGYTF. The CDR3 coding sequence is TGTGCCAGCAGTGGTACAGCCAAGTATGGCTACACCTTC.

This clone was counted only a few times. V gene TRBV2 combines with J gene TRBJ1-5; D gene uncertain. The CDR3 spans 14 residues. V was trimmed by 3 bases and J by 6 bases, leaving 12 bases between them. Germline CDR1 reads SNHLY; CDR2 reads FYNNEI. CDR3 region: CASSEPDGRQPQHF. The CDR3 DNA is TGTGCCAGCAGTGAGCCAGATGGTCGTCAGCCCCAGCATTTT. Combining the CDR3 with reference TRBV2 and TRBJ1-5 gives the whole variable domain EPEVTQTPSHQVTQMGQEVILRCVPISNHLYFYWYRQILGQKVEFLVSFYNNEISEKSEIFDDQFSVERPDGSNFTLKIRSTKLEDSAMYFCASSEPDGRQPQHFGDGTRLSIL.

This clone appeared a few times. The chain links TRBV4-3 to TRBJ2-7; tentatively, D is TRBD2 (5 bases). Trimming left V 0 bases short and J 1 base short, with 10 bases between. This CDR3 spans 15 amino acids. Germline-derived CDR1 and CDR2 are LGHNA and YSLEER. The CDR3 here is CASSQDWRASYEQYF. Here the CDR3 DNA reads TGCGCCAGCAGCCAAGACTGGCGGGCTTCCTACGAGCAGTACTTC.

The genes are TRBV28 and TRBJ1-1; 9 nucleotides agree with TRBD1. The CDR3 is 15 amino acids. CDR1 and CDR2 from the germline V gene are MDHEN and SYDVKM. V shed 2 bases, J shed 5 bases, and the junction held 6 bases outside the gene matches. CDR3 sequence (DNA): TGTGCCAGCAGTTTAAGGGACAGGGCGGGGACTGAAGCTTTCTTT. Translating gives CASSLRDRAGTEAFF.